A selection of T cell receptor beta chains follows, all from one sample in a study of T cell repertoires in cytomegalovirus infection. MiXCR, run by TCRdb on the reads, gives a single entry per CDR3 protein. This table holds around 500,000 distinct CDR3 sequences, about 39% found once. These receptors' targets are unknown. Sample: cultured PBMCs, taken from culture after CMV antigen stimulation. The receptors were sampled from a human donor in good health (CMV status not recorded). Some clones in this sample may be carry-over from other donors' samples. The CDR3 runs from the conserved cysteine through the conserved F or W. A D gene is named only where the DNA matches it firmly. The size of a clone is reported for some rows only, either as once, few or many, or as a class for expanded clones.

d_call j_call v_call clone_size cdr3_aa cdr3_nt
NA TRBJ2-7 TRBV7-6 many CASSTTPGAYEQYF TGTGCCAGCAGCACTACACCGGGGGCCTACGAGCAGTACTTC
NA TRBJ2-2 TRBV15 NA CATSEEHLSGNTGELFF TGTGCCACCTCTGAGGAGCATCTATCGGGTAACACCGGGGAGCTGTTTTTT
TRBD2 TRBJ2-7 TRBV27 NA CASRIFHGRPYEQYF TGTGCCAGCAGGATATTCCACGGGAGGCCCTACGAGCAGTACTTC
NA TRBJ2-7 TRBV20-1 NA CSATDRGTYEQYF TGCAGTGCCACCGATCGGGGGACCTACGAGCAGTACTTC
TRBD1 TRBJ1-1 TRBV20-1 NA CSARDGTGNTEAFF TGCAGTGCTAGGGACGGGACAGGGAACACTGAAGCTTTCTTT
NA TRBJ2-7 TRBV7-6 once CASSATAQGEQYF TGTGCCAGCAGCGCGACAGCCCAGGGCGAGCAGTACTTC
NA TRBJ1-6 TRBV6-1 NA CASSVLRQAGRRNLNSPLHF TGTGCCAGCAGTGTTCTACGCCAGGCAGGTCGTCGGAATCTGAATTCACCCCTCCACTTT
NA TRBJ2-3 TRBV6-8 NA CASSPLGGGGDTQYF TGTGCCAGCAGCCCCCTTGGCGGTGGGGGAGATACGCAGTATTTT
TRBD2 TRBJ2-7 TRBV7-9 few CASSAETSGGPYEQYF TGTGCCAGCAGCGCGGAAACTAGCGGGGGGCCCTACGAGCAGTACTTC
NA TRBJ2-4 TRBV7-2 few CASSLGGWGREENIQYF TGTGCCAGCAGCTTAGGGGGGTGGGGGCGCGAGGAAAACATTCAGTACTTC
TRBD2 TRBJ2-1 TRBV4-1 NA CASSDTGRGGPGNEQFF TGCGCCAGCAGCGACACAGGTCGGGGAGGGCCGGGGAATGAGCAGTTCTTC
TRBD2 TRBJ2-1 TRBV20-1 NA CSGGGPGLGFDEQFF TGCAGTGGTGGGGGACCGGGACTAGGGTTTGATGAGCAGTTCTTC
TRBD2 TRBJ2-1 TRBV11-2 NA CASSKAQVAGSSYNEQFF TGTGCCAGCAGCAAAGCCCAAGTAGCGGGGAGCTCCTACAATGAGCAGTTCTTC
NA TRBJ2-1 TRBV12-3/TRBV12-4 NA CASSAGPSYNEQFF TGTGCCAGCAGCGCGGGACCTTCCTACAATGAGCAGTTCTTC
NA TRBJ2-1 TRBV7-6 few CASSLEAASYNEQFF TGTGCCAGCAGCTTAGAGGCAGCCTCATACAATGAGCAGTTCTTC
NA TRBJ2-5 TRBV7-6 NA CASSLENSPETQYF TGTGCCAGCAGCTTAGAAAATAGTCCGGAGACCCAGTACTTC
TRBD2 TRBJ2-1 TRBV7-2 many CASSEGLANNEQFF TGTGCCAGCAGCGAAGGACTAGCGAACAATGAGCAGTTCTTC
TRBD1 TRBJ1-2 TRBV7-2 few CASSTRQGDFYGYTF TGTGCCAGCAGCACTAGACAGGGAGACTTCTATGGCTACACCTTC
NA TRBJ1-4 TRBV12-3/TRBV12-4 NA CASSHRGRSVELFF TGTGCCAGCAGTCATCGGGGCCGGTCGGTGGAACTGTTTTTT
NA TRBJ2-7 TRBV6-5 NA CASGSMGLGSYEQYF TGTGCCAGCGGTTCTATGGGACTGGGATCCTACGAGCAGTACTTC
NA TRBJ2-7 TRBV27 NA CASSLFPALGGGTYEQYF TGTGCCAGCAGTTTGTTCCCCGCATTGGGCGGAGGGACCTACGAGCAGTACTTC
NA TRBJ2-1 TRBV12-3/TRBV12-4 few CASSRQGPFYNEQFF TGTGCCAGCAGCCGACAAGGCCCATTTTACAATGAGCAGTTCTTC
TRBD2 TRBJ2-7 TRBV10-3 NA CAISVRLAGPTYEQYF TGTGCCATCAGTGTTCGACTAGCGGGGCCAACCTACGAGCAGTACTTC
NA TRBJ1-1 TRBV7-2 NA CASSLVIVGGEAFF TGTGCCAGCAGCTTAGTAATCGTCGGTGGTGAAGCTTTCTTT
NA TRBJ2-6 TRBV15 NA CATSREFQVGGRGSGANVLTF TGTGCCACCAGCAGAGAATTTCAGGTCGGGGGTCGGGGATCTGGGGCCAACGTCCTGACTTTC
TRBD2 TRBJ2-1 TRBV2 NA CASSEELASVSYNEQFF TGTGCCAGCAGTGAAGAACTAGCGTCGGTTTCCTACAATGAGCAGTTCTTC
NA TRBJ2-5 TRBV3-1 NA CASSPPQGLNFQETQYF TGTGCCAGCAGCCCTCCCCAGGGTCTTAACTTCCAAGAGACCCAGTACTTC
NA TRBJ1-3 TRBV7-2 many CASSLAISGNTIYF TGTGCCAGCAGCTTAGCTATCTCTGGAAACACCATATATTTT
NA TRBJ1-5 TRBV12-3/TRBV12-4 NA CASSRDRVRNQPQHF TGTGCCAGCAGCCGAGATAGGGTACGTAATCAGCCCCAGCATTTT
TRBD1 TRBJ1-2 TRBV2 once CASSEAGTEYGYTF TGTGCCAGCAGTGAAGCTGGGACAGAATATGGCTACACCTTC
NA TRBJ1-2 TRBV10-3 NA CAIRDLSSLRGYTF TGTGCCATCAGGGACCTGTCAAGCCTAAGGGGCTACACCTTC
NA TRBJ2-6 TRBV7-8 few CASGLYGANVLTF TGTGCCAGCGGGCTTTATGGGGCCAACGTCCTGACTTTC
NA TRBJ2-2 TRBV12-3/TRBV12-4 NA CASTLPIGVGELFF TGTGCCAGCACCCTCCCTATCGGGGTAGGGGAGCTGTTTTTT
NA TRBJ2-1 TRBV7-6 NA CASSAPRVSGNNEQFF TGTGCCAGCAGCGCGCCGAGGGTATCGGGAAACAATGAGCAGTTCTTC
TRBD1 TRBJ1-1 TRBV2 NA CASSGTGKTEAFF TGTGCCAGCAGTGGGACAGGGAAGACTGAAGCTTTCTTT
NA TRBJ2-4 TRBV2 NA CASTLIRGSKNIQYF TGTGCCAGCACGCTCATTAGGGGATCCAAAAACATTCAGTACTTC
TRBD1 TRBJ1-2 TRBV7-3 NA CASSLGQGQVGYTF TGTGCCAGCAGCTTGGGACAGGGTCAAGTCGGCTACACCTTC
TRBD1 TRBJ1-2 TRBV6-5 NA CASSYRTGGYGYTF TGTGCCAGCAGTTACCGGACAGGGGGTTATGGCTACACCTTC
NA TRBJ1-4 TRBV6-6 few CASSYRGGPRNEKLFF TGTGCCAGCAGTTACCGGGGGGGACCGCGTAATGAAAAACTGTTTTTT
NA TRBJ1-3 TRBV7-6 NA CASSHRAREGSSGNTIYF TGTGCCAGCAGCCATCGGGCGCGCGAGGGTAGCTCTGGAAACACCATATATTTT
NA TRBJ1-4 TRBV7-9 few CASRPGTSTNEKLFF TGTGCCAGCAGGCCCGGGACTTCAACTAATGAAAAACTGTTTTTT
NA TRBJ1-2 TRBV7-9 NA CASSFRVSVGYTF TGTGCCAGCAGCTTCCGGGTCTCAGTGGGCTACACCTTC
NA TRBJ2-3 TRBV10-3 few CATSPGGTDTQYF TGTGCCACCTCCCCGGGGGGCACAGATACGCAGTATTTT
NA TRBJ2-3 TRBV5-1 few CASSLAGISAESTDTQYF TGCGCCAGCAGCTTGGCGGGGATAAGCGCCGAAAGCACAGATACGCAGTATTTT
NA TRBJ1-2 TRBV19 NA CASKAQYYGYTF TGTGCCAGTAAGGCTCAGTACTATGGCTACACCTTC
NA TRBJ1-4 TRBV10-3 few CAISVGSPGANEKLFF TGTGCCATCAGTGTGGGCAGCCCGGGAGCTAATGAAAAACTGTTTTTT
TRBD1 TRBJ2-6 TRBV4-3 few CASSQVWGQESSGANVLTF TGCGCCAGCAGCCAAGTTTGGGGACAGGAGAGCTCTGGGGCCAACGTCCTGACTTTC
TRBD1 TRBJ1-4 TRBV6-6 few CASSYDRGGYEKLFF TGTGCCAGCAGCTACGACAGGGGCGGGTATGAAAAACTGTTTTTT
TRBD1 TRBJ2-7 TRBV11-2 NA CASRHPGQGNYEQYF TGTGCCAGCAGACATCCGGGACAGGGAAACTACGAGCAGTACTTC
TRBD1 TRBJ1-3 TRBV7-9 NA CASSRGGSAGNTIYF TGTGCCAGCAGCCGAGGGGGCAGCGCTGGAAACACCATATATTTT
NA TRBJ2-7 TRBV7-2 NA CASSLEGRASYEQYF TGTGCCAGCAGCTTAGAAGGGCGGGCCTCCTACGAGCAGTACTTC
TRBD1 TRBJ2-4 TRBV7-2 few CASSTRTGEKNIQYF TGTGCCAGCAGCACCCGGACAGGGGAGAAAAACATTCAGTACTTC
NA TRBJ2-1 TRBV2 NA CASSEEASPIGQFF TGTGCCAGCAGTGAAGAAGCATCTCCAATTGGGCAGTTCTTC
NA TRBJ2-7 TRBV12-3/TRBV12-4 once CASSPGNEQYF TGTGCCAGCAGCCCGGGGAACGAGCAGTACTTC